These 2 T cell receptor beta chains were sequenced from one sample in a study of blood T cell repertoires in COVID-19. TCRdb's copy holds only in-frame clones and misses some; the assay was immunoSEQ multiplex PCR. This sample has some 350,000 clones, with around 80% found just once. Sequenced input: peripheral blood. Receptors originate from a man aged 25-45 years with active or convalescent COVID-19.

The chain recombines TRBV14 with TRBJ1-3, with 8 positions matching TRBD1. Germline trimming cut 3 bases from V and 0 bases from J; bases unmatched to any gene: 10. Germline CDR1 and CDR2: SGHDN and FVKESK. The CDR3 extends over 18 amino acids. This chain's CDR3 is CASSHGSRDRHSGNTIYF. The CDR3 nucleotides are TGTGCCAGCAGCCACGGTTCCCGGGACAGGCACTCTGGAAACACCATATATTTT. The full variable domain, rest sourced from reference TRBV14 and TRBJ1-3, is EAGVTQFPSHSVIEKGQTVTLRCDPISGHDNLYWYRRVMGKEIKFLLHFVKESKQDESGMPNNRFLAERTGGTYSTLKVQPAELEDSGVYFCASSHGSRDRHSGNTIYFGEGSWLTVV.

This rearrangement joins TRBV5-1 to TRBJ2-7; 10 bases are shared with TRBD2. The length of the CDR3 is 14 residues. The germline gives CDR1 SGHRS, CDR2 YFSETQ. Unmatched junction bases numbered 10, after V lost 4 bases and J lost 9 bases. Written as DNA, the CDR3 is TGCGCCAGCAGCGAAGCGGGGGGGGATATCGGGCAGTACTTC. Protein: CASSEAGGDIGQYF. The full variable domain, completed using reference TRBV5-1 and TRBJ2-7, is KAGVTQTPRYLIKTRGQQVTLSCSPISGHRSVSWYQQTPGQGLQFLFEYFSETQRNKGNFPGRFSGRQFSNSRSEMNVSTLELGDSALYLCASSEAGGDIGQYFGPGTRLTVT.